This T cell receptor (beta chain) comes out of a study of CD8 T cells in ankylosing spondylitis. TCRdb called the 5' RACE reads again in MiXCR, with one record for every CDR3 protein. The sample shows more than 650,000 distinct CDR3 sequences, 10% to 15% of them seen only once. General study points: Relatively rare in peripheral blood, disease-linked clones were also CD8+. Among TCR beta sequences, a motif of several highly homologous variants appeared characteristic of ankylosing spondylitis blood. It was reported that disease-linked clones were significantly enriched in matched ankylosing spondylitis synovial fluid.

With respect to this clonotype: Its antigen remains unidentified.

Looked up from germline, CDR1 is SGHRS and CDR2 is YFSETQ. V gave up 0 bases and J gave up 2 bases, with 13 bases separating them. The CDR3 has 16 residues. What was sequenced was blood, either unsorted or a sorted T cell fraction (not recorded which). The chain recombines TRBV5-1 with TRBJ2-3; no clear D gene. This clonotype originated in a male donor with ankylosing spondylitis. CDR3 loop: CASSLAVTGPTDTQYF. The CDR3 nucleotides are TGCGCCAGCAGCTTGGCCGTGACTGGACCCACAGATACGCAGTATTTT.